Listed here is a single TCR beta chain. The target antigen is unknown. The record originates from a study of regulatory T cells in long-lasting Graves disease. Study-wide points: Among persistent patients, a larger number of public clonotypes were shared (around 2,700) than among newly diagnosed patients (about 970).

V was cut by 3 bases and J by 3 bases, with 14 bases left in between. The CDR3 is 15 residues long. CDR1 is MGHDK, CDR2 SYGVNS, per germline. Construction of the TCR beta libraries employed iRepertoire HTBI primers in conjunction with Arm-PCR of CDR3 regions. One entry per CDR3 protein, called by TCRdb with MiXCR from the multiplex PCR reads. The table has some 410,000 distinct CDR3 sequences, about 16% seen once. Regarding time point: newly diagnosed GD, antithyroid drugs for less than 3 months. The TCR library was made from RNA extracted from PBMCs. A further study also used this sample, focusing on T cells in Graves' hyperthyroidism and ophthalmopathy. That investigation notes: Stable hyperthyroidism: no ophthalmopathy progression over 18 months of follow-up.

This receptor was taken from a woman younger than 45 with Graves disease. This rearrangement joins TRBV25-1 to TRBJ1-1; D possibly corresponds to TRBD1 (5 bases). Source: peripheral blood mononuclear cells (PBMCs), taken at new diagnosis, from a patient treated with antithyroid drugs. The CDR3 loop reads CASSDPGIADTEAFF. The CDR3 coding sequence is TGTGCCAGCAGTGACCCAGGGATCGCGGACACTGAAGCTTTCTTT.